This T cell receptor beta chain was identified during a study of T-cell reconstitution after alpha-beta-depleted transplantation in children (dated by TCRdb to the mid-2010s). In terms of the full investigation: T-cell immune reconstitution after TCRalphabeta/CD19-depleted allogeneic hematopoietic cell transplantation in children was quantitatively tracked in the study by means of TCR repertoire profiling.

V and J are trimmed by 5 bases and 0 bases, and the gene matches miss 9 bases of the junction. The CDR3 runs 17 residues from the cysteine to the phenylalanine. The read is trimmed to its CDR3 DNA, 51 bases read in frame from base 1. CDR1 and CDR2 are drawn from the germline V gene: MNHEY, SVGEGT. Libraries were built with PCR. Sequencing was carried out with an Illumina HiSeq 2500. TCR libraries were prepared with molecular barcoding, using unique molecular identifiers to normalize TCRbeta repertoire quantification. TCRdb cleaned the public reads at Q25 with fastp, built clones with MiXCR and kept in-frame beta chains. For every CDR3 protein sequence, its rows merge into one entry that carries the most common genes and DNA. The sample has about 610,000 distinct CDR3 sequences on record, over 9.5% of them singletons. The ten largest clones capture roughly 3.9% of the sample. A word on this clonotype: Its cognate antigen has yet to be identified. No much larger clone exists at a distance of one base, and base qualities are not known.

The sequence joins TRBV6-2 or TRBV6-3 to TRBJ2-1, with 8 central nucleotides matching TRBD2. The origin of this receptor is a human donor who donated a stem cell graft to a child with acute myeloid leukemia. The material sequenced was PBMCs from the stem cell graft donor, taken from the stem cell graft. CDR3 reads: CASSRVLAVSSYNEQFF. The nucleotide sequence is TGTGCCAGCAGTCGCGTACTAGCGGTGAGCTCCTACAATGAGCAGTTCTTC.